This TCR beta chain is drawn from a study of blood T cell repertoires in COVID-19. Study background: The origin of the acute and convalescent COVID-19 samples was the United States, Italy and Spain. PBMCs, B-cell-depleted T cells, or T cells provided the cDNA or gDNA that made up the material.

Original data processing: It was from reference gene primer amplification that nucleated cell counts were estimated. The method was immunoSEQ multiplex PCR; TCRdb's version includes in-frame clones alone and lacks a portion of them. V, J and clone size were drawn from that table, and D and trimming were deduced from the DNA. This table holds some 180,000 clones, approximately 85% found once. This CDR3 contains 16 residues. CDR1 LNHDA and CDR2 SQIVND come from the germline V gene (reference sequence). V shed 2 bases and J shed 5 bases, with 18 bases lying between them. The V and J genes are TRBV19 and TRBJ1-2; TRBD1 is a possible D gene (6 bases). The TCR was taken from a woman aged 60 to 75 with acute or convalescent COVID-19. The specimen was peripheral blood. CDR3 protein: CASSIKFDRPPYGYTF. The CDR3 DNA reads as TGTGCCAGTAGTATAAAGTTCGACAGGCCACCATATGGCTACACCTTC.